The next 18 T cell receptor beta chains were all read from a single sample in a study of CD8 T cells in ankylosing spondylitis. Using its own MiXCR run on the 5' RACE reads, TCRdb lists one record per CDR3 protein. The sample yields roughly 160,000 distinct CDR3 sequences, roughly 12% seen once. Sequenced sample: blood, either unsorted or a sorted T cell fraction (not recorded which). Source of these receptors: a male donor with ankylosing spondylitis or in good health (not recorded which).

This clonotype appeared a few times. The chain joins TRBV27 to TRBJ1-5; D unresolved. V was cut by 5 bases and J by 6 bases, with 8 bases left in between. The CDR3 runs to 12 residues. Germline CDR1 is MNHEY and CDR2 is SMNVEV (reference sequence). CDR3 in DNA: TGTGCCAGCAGTGCTTGGGGTCAGCCCCAGCATTTT. Its protein product is CASSAWGQPQHF.

This clonotype has a count of ten or more. The chain employs TRBV4-2 and TRBJ2-1; 10 bases match TRBD2. Germline loops: CDR1 LGHNA, CDR2 YNFKEQ. This CDR3 has 19 residues. Trimming at V came to 3 bases and at J to 0 bases, leaving 11 bases not matched to a gene. DNA for the CDR3: TGTGCCAGCAGCCAGGCAAGGACTAGCGGTGGGGACTCCTACAATGAGCAGTTCTTC. It codes for CASSQARTSGGDSYNEQFF.

This clonotype was found many times. The chain uses TRBV14 and TRBJ1-6; no clear D. Trimming removed 1 base at V and 5 bases at J, with 9 bases between. This CDR3 contains 15 residues. Germline V lookup: CDR1 SGHDN, CDR2 FVKESK. The CDR3 protein is CASSQVGPNNSPLHF. Written as DNA, the CDR3 is TGTGCCAGCAGCCAAGTTGGTCCCAATAATTCACCCCTCCACTTT.

This clonotype was found many times. This sequence joins TRBV20-1 and TRBJ2-7, with TRBD1 identical over 7 bases. After removal of 6 bases from V and 1 base from J, the junction contained 9 bases not matched to a gene. Germline-derived CDR1 and CDR2 are DFQATT and SNEGSKA (reference sequence). This CDR3 has 14 amino acids. The CDR3 loop is CSATRDSASYEQYF. CDR3 in DNA: TGCAGTGCCACAAGGGACAGTGCTTCCTACGAGCAGTACTTC.

This chain uses TRBV7-9 with TRBJ2-7, with TRBD2 identical over 12 bases. With 1 base clipped from V and 7 bases from J, the junction kept 2 bases outside the gene matches. The germline gives CDR1 SEHNR, CDR2 FQNEAQ (reference sequence). This CDR3 comprises 14 residues. CDR3 region: CASSLGLAGEEQYF. CDR3 nucleotides: TGTGCCAGCAGCTTAGGACTAGCGGGAGAGGAGCAGTACTTC.

A note on this clonotype: This may be a read error: a much more frequent sequence differs by one nucleotide. The chain joins TRBV6-4 to TRBJ2-1; 9 bases map to TRBD2. The CDR3 contains 15 residues. From germline, CDR1 is MRHNA and CDR2 SNTAGT. The chain's CDR3 is CVSSDLRGGIDEQFF. The CDR3 DNA is TGTGTCAGCAGTGATCTGCGGGGGGGAATCGATGAGCAGTTCTTC.

This clonotype appeared many times. The rearrangement joins TRBV5-1 to TRBJ1-3; 7 positions agree with TRBD1. There are 15 residues in the CDR3. Looked up from germline, CDR1 is SGHRS and CDR2 is YFSETQ. V shed 0 bases, J shed 4 bases, and the junction held 4 bases outside the gene matches. Written as DNA, the CDR3 is TGCGCCAGCAGCTTGGGGGACAGATCAGGAAACACCATATATTTT. Translating it yields CASSLGDRSGNTIYF.

This clonotype was detected ten times or more. This chain uses TRBV12-3 or TRBV12-4 with TRBJ2-6; D perhaps matches TRBD1 (6 bases). CDR3 size: 18 residues. With 6 bases removed from V and 0 bases from J, the gap between germline ends came to 18 bases. The CDR3 is CASSGAGVRLSGANVLTF. The CDR3 nucleotides read TGTGCCAGCAGCGGAGCAGGGGTCAGACTCTCTGGGGCCAACGTCCTGACTTTC.

This clonotype was seen only a few times. V usage is TRBV5-6 and J usage is TRBJ1-2, with D perhaps TRBD1 (6 bases). The length of the CDR3 is 17 residues. With 0 bases removed from V and 4 bases from J, the gap between germline ends came to 19 bases. The germline CDR1 and CDR2 sequences are SGHDT and YYEEEE. As DNA, the CDR3 is TGTGCCAGCAGCTTGGCCGCAGGGGATTCGTCTGGCTATGGCTACACCTTC. Its protein is CASSLAAGDSSGYGYTF.

At least ten counts were recorded for this clonotype. V and J are TRBV27 and TRBJ2-2, with TRBD2 matching 10 bases. The CDR3 spans 14 residues. Germline lookup yields CDR1 MNHEY and CDR2 SMNVEV (reference sequence). V lost 4 bases and J lost 7; bases outside the gene matches: 3. This chain's CDR3 is CASSSGLASGELFF. The CDR3 bases are TGTGCCAGCAGTTCGGGACTAGCGAGCGGGGAGCTGTTTTTT.

The table lists this clonotype with many counts. The chain links TRBV7-8 to TRBJ2-3; 9 bases are a match to TRBD2. CDR3 size: 20 residues. Germline V gene lookup returns CDR1 SGHVS and CDR2 FQNEAQ. V dropped 2 bases and J dropped 6; count of bases not matched to a gene: 21. DNA of the CDR3: TGTGCCAGCAGCTTAATTAGCGGGGGCCCAGGTCTCCTTTTCGGGGATACGCAGTATTTT. It specifies CASSLISGGPGLLFGDTQYF.

This clonotype appeared many times. This chain uses TRBV12-3 or TRBV12-4 with TRBJ2-6; D is ambiguous. V lost 7 bases and J lost 0, with 4 bases in between. The CDR3 sequence is 13 residues long. In nucleotides, the CDR3 is TGTGCCAGCACAAACTCTGGGGCCAACGTCCTGACTTTC. Translating gives CASTNSGANVLTF.

This clonotype was seen at least ten times. The V gene is TRBV27, the J gene TRBJ1-3; 7 bases line up with TRBD1. Germline assignment: CDR1 MNHEY and CDR2 SMNVEV (reference sequence). The CDR3 runs 18 residues. Trimming at V came to 3 bases and at J to 0 bases, leaving 11 bases not matched to a gene. The CDR3 sequence is CASSFRAGQSISGNTIYF. As DNA, the CDR3 is TGTGCCAGCAGTTTCAGGGCGGGACAGTCCATCTCTGGAAACACCATATATTTT.

Ten or more counts support this clonotype. The chain is built from TRBV30 and TRBJ1-3; D possibly corresponds to TRBD1 (5 bases). CDR1 GTSNPN and CDR2 SVGIG come from the germline V gene (reference sequence). Trimming pared 1 base from V and 6 bases from J, leaving 13 bases between. The CDR3 loop spans 14 amino acids. CDR3 coding DNA: TGTGCCTGGAGTGCCGGGACCGCCGTAAACACCATATATTTT. Amino acid sequence: CAWSAGTAVNTIYF.

V and J are TRBV24-1 and TRBJ2-5, with D perhaps being TRBD1 or TRBD2 (5 bases each). In germline, CDR1 is KGHDR, CDR2 SFDVKD. The germline V and J ends were trimmed by 4 bases and 5 bases, with 16 bases remaining between them. There are 15 residues in the CDR3. DNA of the CDR3: TGTGCCACCAGTGACTTTGACAGAGGGTTCGAGACCCAGTACTTC. This encodes CATSDFDRGFETQYF.

The V call is TRBV7-2, the J call TRBJ1-2, with D possibly matching TRBD1 (5 bases). This CDR3 comprises 14 residues. In germline, CDR1 is SGHTA, CDR2 FQGNSA. V was shortened by 1 base and J by 6 bases, with 12 bases between the two germline ends. CDR3 loop: CASSLDTGLHGYTF. The CDR3 nucleotides are TGTGCCAGCAGCTTAGACACAGGCCTCCATGGCTACACCTTC. Looking up the rest from reference TRBV7-2 and TRBJ1-2 gives the full variable domain: GAGVSQSPSNKVTEKGKDVELRCDPISGHTALYWYRQSLGQGLEFLIYFQGNSAPDKSGLPSDRFSAERTGGSVSTLTIQRTQQEDSAVYLCASSLDTGLHGYTFGSGTRLTVV.

The chain combines TRBV9 with TRBJ2-3, with 9 bases that match TRBD2. J lost 5 bases, V lost 3 bases, and 7 bases had no gene match. Germline CDR1 and CDR2: SGDLS and YYNGEE. The CDR3 consists of 15 residues. This CDR3 is CASSDGGGALDTQYF. The CDR3 bases are TGTGCCAGCAGCGACGGCGGGGGGGCGTTAGATACGCAGTATTTT. The full variable domain, its missing parts supplied by reference TRBV9 and TRBJ2-3, is DSGVTQTPKHLITATGQRVTLRCSPRSGDLSVYWYQQSLDQGLQFLIQYYNGEERAKGNILERFSAQQFPDLHSELNLSSLELGDSALYFCASSDGGGALDTQYFGPGTRLTVL.

This clonotype has a handful of counts. The J gene is TRBJ1-5, the V gene TRBV7-2; TRBD1 agrees at 8 bases. Germline V CDR1 and CDR2: SGHTA, FQGNSA. Losses at the gene ends were 0 bases for V and 3 bases for J; bases not matched to a gene: 7. CDR3 length: 17 amino acids. CDR3 sequence: CASSLAPTGAPNQPQHF. As DNA, the CDR3 is TGTGCCAGCAGCTTAGCCCCGACAGGGGCGCCCAATCAGCCCCAGCATTTT.